This T cell receptor beta chain was profiled in a study of blood T cell repertoires in COVID-19. CDR1 and CDR2 from the germline V gene are LNHDA and SQIVND (reference sequence). Trimming removed 10 bases from V and 4 bases from J, with 14 bases in between. This CDR3 comprises 12 residues. This clone was recorded a few times. In the original analysis: Using reference gene primer amplification, nucleated cell counts were estimated. TCRdb keeps only in-frame clones here, not all; method: immunoSEQ multiplex PCR. V and J calls and clone size follow that table, whereas D and trimming were derived from the DNA. Of about 46,000 clones detected, about 88% appear once; the ten largest clones hold 3% to 3.5%. Participants were aged roughly 18 to 95 years, lived in roughly 25 US areas, and enrolled virtually. Participants reported their clinical history, and cohort assignment relied on those reports. Two consecutive negative NP/OP PCR tests, clearance, or resolved symptoms defined Cohort 3 recovery.

The sample comprised PBMCs or T cells enriched from blood (not recorded which). The chain links TRBV19 to TRBJ2-7; TRBD1 might be the D (7 bases). The sequence came from a woman in her fifties or sixties who had recovered from COVID-19. The CDR3 spells CAIHPGGYEQYF. The CDR3 DNA reads as TGTGCCATCCATCCAGGGGGGTACGAGCAGTACTTC.